This T cell receptor (beta chain) came from a study of T cell responses to AZD1222 COVID-19 vaccine. TCRdb's copy holds only in-frame clones and misses some; the assay was immunoSEQ multiplex PCR. Counted here are approximately 64,000 clones, 75% to 95% occurring once; the ten biggest clones make up 6.3%. This clone showed up just a few times. Germline values: CDR1 MNHEY, CDR2 SMNVEV (reference sequence). The CDR3 consists of 13 residues. V was pared by 5 bases and J by 6 bases, with 13 bases between. The chain is built from TRBV27 and TRBJ1-1; a weak D match, TRBD1 (5 bases). This TCR came from an adult who received the MenACWY meningococcal vaccine as a control. The specimen comprised peripheral blood, sampled 28 days after the second dose of the MenACWY control vaccine. Here the CDR3 DNA reads TGTGCCAGCAGTATCGGGGGGATAGCTGAAGCTTTCTTT. Its translation: CASSIGGIAEAFF.